This TCR beta chain was retrieved from a study of blood T cell repertoires in COVID-19. On the study more broadly: Sites in the United States, Italy and Spain provided acute and convalescent COVID-19 samples. In each case, the material was cDNA or gDNA derived from T cells, B-cell-depleted T cells, or PBMCs.

This clone was counted at least ten times. Trimming took 5 bases from V and 10 from J, leaving 15 bases between them. This CDR3 spans 13 amino acids. The germline V gene has CDR1 SGHRS and CDR2 YFSETQ. In the authors' workflow: Amplification of reference gene primers provided the estimated nucleated cell counts. TCRdb keeps only in-frame clones here, not all; method: immunoSEQ multiplex PCR. V and J calls and clone size are as listed in that table; D and trimming were resolved from the DNA. The sample carries roughly 200,000 clones, about 80% recorded once. The TCR sequence derives from a man aged 60 to 75 with acute or convalescent COVID-19. This chain connects TRBV5-1 to TRBJ2-2; D is possibly TRBD2 (6 bases). Sequencing was carried out using peripheral blood. The CDR3 DNA reads as TGCGCCAGCAGGCCGGGACTTTTCTCGGAGCTGTTTTTT. It translates to CASRPGLFSELFF.